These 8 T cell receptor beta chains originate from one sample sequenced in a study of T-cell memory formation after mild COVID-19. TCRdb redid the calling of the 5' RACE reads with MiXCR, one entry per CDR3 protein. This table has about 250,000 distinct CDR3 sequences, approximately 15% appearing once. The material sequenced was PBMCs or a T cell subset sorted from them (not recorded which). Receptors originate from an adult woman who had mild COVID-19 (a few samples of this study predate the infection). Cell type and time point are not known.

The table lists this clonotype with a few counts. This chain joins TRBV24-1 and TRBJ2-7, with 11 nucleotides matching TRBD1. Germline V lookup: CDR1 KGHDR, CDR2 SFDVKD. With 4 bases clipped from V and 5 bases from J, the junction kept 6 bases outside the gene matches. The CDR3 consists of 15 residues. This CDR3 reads CATSETPDRGHEQYF. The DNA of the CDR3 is TGTGCCACCAGTGAGACTCCGGACAGGGGGCACGAGCAGTACTTC.

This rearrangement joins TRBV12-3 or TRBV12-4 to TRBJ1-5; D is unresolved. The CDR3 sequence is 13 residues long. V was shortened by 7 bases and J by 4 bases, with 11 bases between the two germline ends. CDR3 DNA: TGTGCCAGCACCCGGAGTGAGAATCAGCCCCAGCATTTT. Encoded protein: CASTRSENQPQHF.

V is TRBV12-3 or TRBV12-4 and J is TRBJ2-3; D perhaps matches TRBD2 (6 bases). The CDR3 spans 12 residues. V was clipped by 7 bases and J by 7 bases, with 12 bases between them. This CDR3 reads CASTTRGNTQYF. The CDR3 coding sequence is TGTGCCAGCACCACCCGGGGGAATACGCAGTATTTT.

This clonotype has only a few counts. CDR3 residues: CASSLDSGTAYEQYF. DNA for the CDR3: TGCGCCAGCAGCTTAGATTCTGGGACCGCGTACGAGCAGTACTTC. J is TRBJ2-7 and V is TRBV5-1; D possibly matches TRBD1 or TRBD2 (5 bases each). The germline V gene encodes CDR1 SGHRS and CDR2 YFSETQ. V lost 2 bases, J lost 4 bases, and 16 bases lay in between. The CDR3 runs to 15 residues.

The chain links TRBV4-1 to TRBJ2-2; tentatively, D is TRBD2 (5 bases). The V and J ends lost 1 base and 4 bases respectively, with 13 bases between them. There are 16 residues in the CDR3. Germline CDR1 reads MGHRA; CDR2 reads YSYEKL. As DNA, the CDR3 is TGCGCCAGCAGCCAAGTGGAGGCTAGCCTCACCGGGGAGCTGTTTTTT. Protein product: CASSQVEASLTGELFF.

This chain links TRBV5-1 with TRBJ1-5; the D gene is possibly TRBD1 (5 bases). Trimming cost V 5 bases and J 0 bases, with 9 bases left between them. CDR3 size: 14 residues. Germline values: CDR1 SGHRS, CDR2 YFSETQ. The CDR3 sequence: CASSRGDSNQPQHF. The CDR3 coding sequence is TGCGCCAGCAGTAGGGGAGATAGCAATCAGCCCCAGCATTTT.

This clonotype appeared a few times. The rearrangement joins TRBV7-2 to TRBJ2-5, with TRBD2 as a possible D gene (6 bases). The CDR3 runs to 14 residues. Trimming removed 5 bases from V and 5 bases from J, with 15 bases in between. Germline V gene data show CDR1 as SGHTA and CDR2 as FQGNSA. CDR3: CASSPSGVEETQYF. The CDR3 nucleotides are TGTGCCAGCAGCCCCTCGGGGGTGGAGGAGACCCAGTACTTC.

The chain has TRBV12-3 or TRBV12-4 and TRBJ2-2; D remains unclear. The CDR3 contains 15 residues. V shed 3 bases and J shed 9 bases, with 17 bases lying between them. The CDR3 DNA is TGTGCCAGCAGTTTTAGAGCCATATCGAACCGGGAGCTGTTTTTT. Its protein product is CASSFRAISNRELFF.